Listed here are 7 T cell receptor beta chains from one sample, sequenced in a study of OX40 agonist ivuxolimab in advanced cancers. Using immunoSEQ multiplex PCR, the repertoire was profiled, and TCRdb retains in-frame clones only, with some absent. The sample lists 35,000 to 55,000 clones; about 85% were seen once. The material sequenced was CD4+ or CD8+ T cells sorted from blood, taken in a trial of the OX40 agonist ivuxolimab. These receptors all come from an adult with an advanced solid tumor such as melanoma, head and neck, liver or kidney cancer.

V gene TRBV5-6 combines with J gene TRBJ1-2; 9 positions match TRBD1. The CDR3 extends over 14 amino acids. Trimming took 4 bases from V and 6 from J; bases not matched to a gene: 7. The germline CDR1 and CDR2 sequences are SGHDT and YYEEEE. The CDR3 loop is CASSPGQGRNGYTF. The CDR3 DNA sequence: TGTGCCAGCAGCCCCGGACAGGGGAGGAATGGCTACACCTTC.

The V call is TRBV7-2, the J call TRBJ2-7; the match to TRBD2 covers 9 bases. J lost 7 bases, V lost 1 base, and 20 bases had no gene match. The CDR3 has 19 residues. Germline V gives CDR1 SGHTA, CDR2 FQGNSA. This CDR3 reads CASSLGGGIAGVILREQYF. CDR3 DNA: TGTGCCAGCAGCTTAGGGGGAGGGATAGCGGGAGTTATTCTGCGGGAGCAGTACTTC.

The chain is built from TRBV5-1 and TRBJ2-5, with 7 bases lining up with TRBD2. The CDR3 has 16 residues. The germline V gene has CDR1 SGHRS and CDR2 YFSETQ. The trim removed 1 base at V and 2 bases at J, leaving 8 bases unmatched. The CDR3 spells CASSLSSTGGQETQYF. The CDR3 region has the DNA TGCGCCAGCAGCTTGAGTTCCACGGGAGGACAAGAGACCCAGTACTTC.

A note on this clone: A much larger clone sits a single nucleotide away, making a read error possible. The CDR3 protein is CASSQNTEAFF. The CDR3 nucleotides read TGTGCCAGCAGCCAGAACACTGAAGCTTTCTTT. The chain links TRBV2 to TRBJ1-1; D is undetermined. Germline V CDR1 and CDR2: SNHLY, FYNNEI. V gave up 6 bases and J gave up 1 base, with 3 bases separating them. CDR3 length: 11 amino acids.

This clone was seen only a few times. The chain combines TRBV30 with TRBJ2-2; D unresolved. From germline, CDR1 is GTSNPN and CDR2 SVGIG (reference sequence). The CDR3 loop spans 13 amino acids. V lost 4 bases, J lost 3 bases, and 9 bases lay in between. The CDR3 DNA sequence: TGTGCCTGGACCGGGCAGCACACCGGGGAGCTGTTTTTT. It codes for CAWTGQHTGELFF.

This chain links TRBV2 with TRBJ2-1; the D gene is possibly TRBD2 (6 bases). The germline CDR1 and CDR2 sequences are SNHLY and FYNNEI. Deletions cut 4 bases from V and 1 base from J, with 11 bases between. The CDR3 covers 15 residues. The CDR3 spells CASSGSSASYNEQFF. The CDR3 DNA reads TGTGCCAGCAGTGGATCTAGCGCTTCCTACAATGAGCAGTTCTTC.

A few counts support this clone. The gene calls are TRBV6-5 and TRBJ1-6, with TRBD1 as a possible D gene (5 bases). The CDR3 sequence is 14 residues long. V was cut by 3 bases and J by 9 bases, with 12 bases left in between. Germline loops: CDR1 MNHEY, CDR2 SVGAGI. The chain's CDR3 is CASSYQGLSSPLHF. The CDR3 region has the DNA TGTGCCAGCAGTTATCAGGGTCTAAGTTCACCCCTCCACTTT.